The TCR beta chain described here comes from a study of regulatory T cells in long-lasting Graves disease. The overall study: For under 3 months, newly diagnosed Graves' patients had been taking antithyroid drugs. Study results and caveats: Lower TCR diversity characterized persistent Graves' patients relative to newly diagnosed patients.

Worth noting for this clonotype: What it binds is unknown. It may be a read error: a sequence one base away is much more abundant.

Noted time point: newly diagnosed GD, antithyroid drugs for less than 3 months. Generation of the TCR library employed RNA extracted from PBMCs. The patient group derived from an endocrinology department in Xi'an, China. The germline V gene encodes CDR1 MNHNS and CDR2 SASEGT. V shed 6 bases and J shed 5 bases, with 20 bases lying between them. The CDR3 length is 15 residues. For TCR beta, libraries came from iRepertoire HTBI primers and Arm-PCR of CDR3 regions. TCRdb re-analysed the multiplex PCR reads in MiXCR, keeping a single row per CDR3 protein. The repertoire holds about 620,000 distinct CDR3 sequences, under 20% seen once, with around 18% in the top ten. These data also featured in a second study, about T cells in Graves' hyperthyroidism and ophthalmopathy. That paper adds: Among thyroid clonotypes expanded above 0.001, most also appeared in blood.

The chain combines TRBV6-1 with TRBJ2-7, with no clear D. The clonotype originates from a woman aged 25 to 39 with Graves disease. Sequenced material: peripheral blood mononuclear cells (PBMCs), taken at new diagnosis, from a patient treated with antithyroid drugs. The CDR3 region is CASRSGLLLDNEQYF. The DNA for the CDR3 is TGTGCCAGCAGATCGGGCTTACTTCTCGACAACGAGCAGTACTTC.